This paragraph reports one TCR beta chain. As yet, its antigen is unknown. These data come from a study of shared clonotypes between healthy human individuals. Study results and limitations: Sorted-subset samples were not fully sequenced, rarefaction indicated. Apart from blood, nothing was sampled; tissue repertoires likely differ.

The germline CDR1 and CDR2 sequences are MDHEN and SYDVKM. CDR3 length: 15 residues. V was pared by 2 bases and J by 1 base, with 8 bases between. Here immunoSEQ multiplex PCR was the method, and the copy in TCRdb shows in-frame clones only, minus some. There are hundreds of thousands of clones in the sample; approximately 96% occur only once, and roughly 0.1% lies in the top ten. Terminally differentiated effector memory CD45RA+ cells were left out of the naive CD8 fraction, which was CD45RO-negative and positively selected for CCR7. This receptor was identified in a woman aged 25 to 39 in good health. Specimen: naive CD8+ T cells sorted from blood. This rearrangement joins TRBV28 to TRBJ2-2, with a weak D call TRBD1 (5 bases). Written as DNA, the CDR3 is TGTGCCAGCAGTTTAGCAGGGTTGAACACCGGGGAGCTGTTTTTT. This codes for CASSLAGLNTGELFF.